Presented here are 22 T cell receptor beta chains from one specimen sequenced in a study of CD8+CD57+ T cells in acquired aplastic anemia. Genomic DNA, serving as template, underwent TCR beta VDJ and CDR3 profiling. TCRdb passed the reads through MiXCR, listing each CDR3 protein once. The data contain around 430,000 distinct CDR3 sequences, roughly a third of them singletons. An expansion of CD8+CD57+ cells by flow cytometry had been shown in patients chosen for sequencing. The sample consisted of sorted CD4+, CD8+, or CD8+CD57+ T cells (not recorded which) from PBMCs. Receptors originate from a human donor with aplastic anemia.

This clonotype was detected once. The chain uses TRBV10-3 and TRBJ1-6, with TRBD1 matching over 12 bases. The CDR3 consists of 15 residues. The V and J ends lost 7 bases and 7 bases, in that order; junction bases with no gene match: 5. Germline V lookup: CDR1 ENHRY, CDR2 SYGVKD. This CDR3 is CAITRDRGRNSPLHF. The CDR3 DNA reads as TGTGCCATCACTAGGGACAGGGGGCGGAATTCACCCCTCCACTTT.

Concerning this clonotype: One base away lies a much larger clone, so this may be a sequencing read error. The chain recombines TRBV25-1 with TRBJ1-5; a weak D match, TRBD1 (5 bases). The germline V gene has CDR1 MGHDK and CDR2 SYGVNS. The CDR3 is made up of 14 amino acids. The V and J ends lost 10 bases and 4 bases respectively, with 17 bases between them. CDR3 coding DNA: TGTGCCAACAGCGCGACCGGGGGGAATCAGCCCCAGCATTTT. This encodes CANSATGGNQPQHF.

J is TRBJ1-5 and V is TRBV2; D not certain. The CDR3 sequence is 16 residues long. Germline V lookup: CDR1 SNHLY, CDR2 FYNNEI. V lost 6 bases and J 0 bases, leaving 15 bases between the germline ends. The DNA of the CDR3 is TGTGCCAGCAGCCGCTCCGGGGATTATAGCAATCAGCCCCAGCATTTT. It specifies CASSRSGDYSNQPQHF.

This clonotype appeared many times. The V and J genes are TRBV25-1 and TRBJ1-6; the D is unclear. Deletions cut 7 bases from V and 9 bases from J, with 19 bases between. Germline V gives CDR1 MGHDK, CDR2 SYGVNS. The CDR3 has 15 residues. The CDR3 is CASNRGDLWGSPLHF. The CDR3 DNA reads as TGTGCCAGCAATCGCGGGGATCTATGGGGTTCACCCCTCCACTTT.

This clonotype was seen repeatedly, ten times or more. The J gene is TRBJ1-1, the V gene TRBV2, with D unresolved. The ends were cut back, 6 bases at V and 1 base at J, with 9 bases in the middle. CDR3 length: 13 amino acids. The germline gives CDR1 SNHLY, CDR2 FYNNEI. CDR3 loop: CASRFQRNTEAFF. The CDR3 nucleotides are TGTGCCAGCAGATTCCAGAGGAACACTGAAGCTTTCTTT.

The CDR3 DNA sequence: TGCAGCGCCCTTAGGGGGGTCGGGGACACGAACACCGGGGAGCTGTTTTTT. The encoded protein is CSALRGVGDTNTGELFF. This sequence joins TRBV29-1 and TRBJ2-2, with D perhaps assigned TRBD1 or TRBD2 (6 bases each). With 7 bases removed from V and 0 bases from J, the gap between germline ends came to 21 bases. The CDR3 sequence is 17 residues long. The germline V gene has CDR1 SQVTM and CDR2 ANQGSEA.

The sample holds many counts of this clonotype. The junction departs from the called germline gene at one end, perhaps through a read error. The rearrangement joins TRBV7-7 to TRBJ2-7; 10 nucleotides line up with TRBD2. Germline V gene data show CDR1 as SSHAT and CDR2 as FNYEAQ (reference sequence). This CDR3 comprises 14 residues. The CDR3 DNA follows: TGTGCTAGCAGCTCGGGAGCGGGAGGGTCCGAGCAGTACTTC. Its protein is CASSSGAGGSEQYF. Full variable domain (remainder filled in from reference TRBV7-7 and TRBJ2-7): GAGVSQSPRYKVTKRGQDVTLRCDPISSHATLYWYQQALGQGPEFLTYFNYEAQPDKSGLPSDRFSAERPEGSISTLTIQRTEQRDSAMYRCASSSGAGGSEQYFGPGTRLTVT.

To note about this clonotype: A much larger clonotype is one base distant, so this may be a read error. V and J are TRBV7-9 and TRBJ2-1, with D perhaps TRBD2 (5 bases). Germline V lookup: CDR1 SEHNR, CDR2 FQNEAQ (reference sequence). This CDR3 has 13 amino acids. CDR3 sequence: CASSLREYNEQSF. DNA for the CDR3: TGTGCCAGCAGCTTAAGGGAGTACAATGAGCAGTCCTTC.

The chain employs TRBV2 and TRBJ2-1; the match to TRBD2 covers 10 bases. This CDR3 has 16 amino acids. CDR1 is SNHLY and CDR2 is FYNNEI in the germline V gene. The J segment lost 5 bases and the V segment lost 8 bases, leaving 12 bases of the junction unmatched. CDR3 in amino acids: CASSPLAGGRDNEQFF. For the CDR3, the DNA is TGTGCCAGCTCACCCTTAGCGGGGGGACGAGACAATGAGCAGTTCTTC.

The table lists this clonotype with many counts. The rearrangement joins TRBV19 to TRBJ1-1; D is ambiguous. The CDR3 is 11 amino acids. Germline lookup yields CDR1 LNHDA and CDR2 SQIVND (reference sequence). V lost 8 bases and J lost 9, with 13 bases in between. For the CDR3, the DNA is TGTGCCAGTGCTTACATGTCCCAAGCTTTCTTT. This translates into CASAYMSQAFF.

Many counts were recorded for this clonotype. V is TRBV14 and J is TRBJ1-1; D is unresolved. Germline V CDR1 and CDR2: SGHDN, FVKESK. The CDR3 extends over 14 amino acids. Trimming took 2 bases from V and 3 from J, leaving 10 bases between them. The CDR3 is CASSQLTGDTEAFF. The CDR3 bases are TGTGCCAGCAGCCAACTTACGGGAGACACTGAAGCTTTCTTT. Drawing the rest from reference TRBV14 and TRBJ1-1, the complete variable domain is EAGVTQFPSHSVIEKGQTVTLRCDPISGHDNLYWYRRVMGKEIKFLLHFVKESKQDESGMPNNRFLAERTGGTYSTLKVQPAELEDSGVYFCASSQLTGDTEAFFGQGTRLTVV.

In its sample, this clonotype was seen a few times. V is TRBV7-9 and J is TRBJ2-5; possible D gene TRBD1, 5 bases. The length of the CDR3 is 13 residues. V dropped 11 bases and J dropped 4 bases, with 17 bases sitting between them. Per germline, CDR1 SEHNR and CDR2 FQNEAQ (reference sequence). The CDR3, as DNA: TGTGCCTGGTCCCCAGGGCAGGCAGAGACCCAGTACTTC. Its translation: CAWSPGQAETQYF.

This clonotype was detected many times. CDR3 sequence: CASSLEQNSPLHF. DNA for the CDR3: TGTGCCAGCAGCCTAGAACAGAATTCACCCCTCCACTTT. This chain joins TRBV7-2 and TRBJ1-6; D is unresolved. The CDR3 spans 13 residues. V dropped 5 bases and J dropped 7 bases, with 9 bases sitting between them. The germline V gene has CDR1 SGHTA and CDR2 FQGNSA.

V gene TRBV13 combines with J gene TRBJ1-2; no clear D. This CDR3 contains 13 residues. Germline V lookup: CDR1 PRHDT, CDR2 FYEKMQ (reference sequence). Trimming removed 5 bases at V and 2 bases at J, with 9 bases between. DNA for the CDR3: TGTGCCAGCAGCCGCTCCGGGAACTATGGCTACACCTTC. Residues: CASSRSGNYGYTF.

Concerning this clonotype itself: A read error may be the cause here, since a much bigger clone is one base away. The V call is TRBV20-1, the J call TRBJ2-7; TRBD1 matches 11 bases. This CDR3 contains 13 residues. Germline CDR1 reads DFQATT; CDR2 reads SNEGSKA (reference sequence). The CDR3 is CSARGDRGDEQCF. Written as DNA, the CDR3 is TGCAGTGCTAGAGGGGACAGGGGGGACGAGCAGTGCTTC.

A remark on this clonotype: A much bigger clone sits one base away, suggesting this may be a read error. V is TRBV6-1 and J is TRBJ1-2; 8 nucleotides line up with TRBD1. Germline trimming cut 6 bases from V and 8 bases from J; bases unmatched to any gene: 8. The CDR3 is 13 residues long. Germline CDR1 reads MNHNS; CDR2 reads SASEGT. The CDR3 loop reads CASSHGQGTGYTF. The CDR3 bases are TGTGCCAGCAGCCACGGACAGGGAACAGGCTACACCTTC.

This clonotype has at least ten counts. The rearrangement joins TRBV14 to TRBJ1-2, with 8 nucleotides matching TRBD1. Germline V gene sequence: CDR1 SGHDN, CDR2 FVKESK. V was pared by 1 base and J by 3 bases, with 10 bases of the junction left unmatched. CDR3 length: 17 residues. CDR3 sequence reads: CASSQVAGGALYYGYTF. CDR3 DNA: TGTGCCAGCAGCCAAGTAGCAGGGGGCGCTTTGTACTATGGCTACACCTTC.

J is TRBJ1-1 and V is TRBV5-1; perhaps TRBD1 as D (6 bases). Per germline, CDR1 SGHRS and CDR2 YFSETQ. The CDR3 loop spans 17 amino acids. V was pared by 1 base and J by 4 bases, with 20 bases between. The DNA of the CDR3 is TGCGCCAGCAGCTTGTGGGGACGCGGGGGCAAGGGCACTGAAGCTTTCTTT. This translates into CASSLWGRGGKGTEAFF.

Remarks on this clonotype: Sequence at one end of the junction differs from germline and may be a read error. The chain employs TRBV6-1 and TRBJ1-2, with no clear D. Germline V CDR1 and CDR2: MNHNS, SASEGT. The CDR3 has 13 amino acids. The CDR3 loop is CDSRSSSNYGYTF. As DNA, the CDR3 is TGTGACAGCAGGAGCAGTTCTAACTATGGCTACACCTTC.

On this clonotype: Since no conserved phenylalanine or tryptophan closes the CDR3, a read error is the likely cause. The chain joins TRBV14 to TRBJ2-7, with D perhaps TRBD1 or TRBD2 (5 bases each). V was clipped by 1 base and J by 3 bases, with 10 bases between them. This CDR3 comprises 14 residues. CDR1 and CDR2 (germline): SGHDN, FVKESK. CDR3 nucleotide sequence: TGTGCCAGCAGCCAAGGGGGGACCAACTACGAGCAGTACTCC. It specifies CASSQGGTNYEQYS.

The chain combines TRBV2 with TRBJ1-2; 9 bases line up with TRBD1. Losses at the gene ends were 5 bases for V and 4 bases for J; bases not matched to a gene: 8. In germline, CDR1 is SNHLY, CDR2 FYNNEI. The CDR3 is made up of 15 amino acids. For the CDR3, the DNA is TGTGCCAGCAGTATAATCGGGACAGGGAGCTATGGCTACACCTTC. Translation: CASSIIGTGSYGYTF.

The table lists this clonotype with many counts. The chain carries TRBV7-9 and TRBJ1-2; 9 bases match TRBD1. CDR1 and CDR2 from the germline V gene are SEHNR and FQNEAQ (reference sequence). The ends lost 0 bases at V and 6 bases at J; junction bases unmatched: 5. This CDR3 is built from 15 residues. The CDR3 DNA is TGTGCCAGCAGCTTAGCGCTCAGGACAGGGGATGGCTACACCTTC. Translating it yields CASSLALRTGDGYTF. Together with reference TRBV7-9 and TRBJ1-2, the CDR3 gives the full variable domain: DTGVSQNPRHKITKRGQNVTFRCDPISEHNRLYWYRQTLGQGPEFLTYFQNEAQLEKSRLLSDRFSAERPKGSFSTLEIQRTEQGDSAMYLCASSLALRTGDGYTFGSGTRLTVV.